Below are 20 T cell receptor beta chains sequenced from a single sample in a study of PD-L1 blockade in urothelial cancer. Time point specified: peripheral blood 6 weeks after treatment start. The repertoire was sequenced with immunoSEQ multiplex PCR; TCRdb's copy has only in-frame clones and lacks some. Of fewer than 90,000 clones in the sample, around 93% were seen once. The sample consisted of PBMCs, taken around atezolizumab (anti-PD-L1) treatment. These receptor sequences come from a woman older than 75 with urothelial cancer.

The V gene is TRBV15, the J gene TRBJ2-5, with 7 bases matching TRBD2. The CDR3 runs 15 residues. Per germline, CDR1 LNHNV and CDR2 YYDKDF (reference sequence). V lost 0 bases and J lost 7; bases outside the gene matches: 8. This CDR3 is CATSREGYSGGTQYF. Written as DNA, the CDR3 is TGTGCCACCAGCAGAGAAGGCTATTCGGGGGGGACCCAGTACTTC.

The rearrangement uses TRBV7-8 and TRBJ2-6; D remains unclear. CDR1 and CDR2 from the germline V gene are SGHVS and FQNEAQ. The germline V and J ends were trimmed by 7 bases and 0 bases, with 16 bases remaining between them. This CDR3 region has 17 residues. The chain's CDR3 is CASTRVTRNSGANVLTF. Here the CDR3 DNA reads TGTGCCAGCACCCGGGTTACCCGTAACTCTGGGGCCAACGTCCTGACTTTC.

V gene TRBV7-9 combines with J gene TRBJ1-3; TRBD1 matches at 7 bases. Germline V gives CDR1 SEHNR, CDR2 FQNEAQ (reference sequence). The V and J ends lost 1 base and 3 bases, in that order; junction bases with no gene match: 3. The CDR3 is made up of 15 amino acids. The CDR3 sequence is CASSLEGGYGNTIYF. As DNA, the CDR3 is TGTGCCAGCAGCTTAGAAGGGGGCTATGGAAACACCATATATTTT. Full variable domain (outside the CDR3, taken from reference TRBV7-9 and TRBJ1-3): DTGVSQNPRHKITKRGQNVTFRCDPISEHNRLYWYRQTLGQGPEFLTYFQNEAQLEKSRLLSDRFSAERPKGSFSTLEIQRTEQGDSAMYLCASSLEGGYGNTIYFGEGSWLTVV.

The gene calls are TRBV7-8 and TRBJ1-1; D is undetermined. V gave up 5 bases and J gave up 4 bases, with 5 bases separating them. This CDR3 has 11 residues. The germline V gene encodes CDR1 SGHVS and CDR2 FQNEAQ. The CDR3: CASSPRTEAFF. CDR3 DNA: TGTGCCAGCAGCCCCCGCACTGAAGCTTTCTTT.

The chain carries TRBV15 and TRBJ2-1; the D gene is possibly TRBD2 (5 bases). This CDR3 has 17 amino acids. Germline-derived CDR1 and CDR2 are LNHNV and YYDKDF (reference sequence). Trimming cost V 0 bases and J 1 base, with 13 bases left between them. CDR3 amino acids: CATSRDPGRGSYNEQFF. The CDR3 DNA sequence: TGTGCCACCAGCAGAGATCCTGGACGAGGGTCCTACAATGAGCAGTTCTTC.

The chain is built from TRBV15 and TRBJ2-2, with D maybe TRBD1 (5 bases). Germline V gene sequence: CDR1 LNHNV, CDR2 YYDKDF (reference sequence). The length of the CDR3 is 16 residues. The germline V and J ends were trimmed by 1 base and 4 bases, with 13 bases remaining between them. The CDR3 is CATSRAVGVSTGELFF. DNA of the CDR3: TGTGCCACCAGCAGAGCGGTAGGGGTTTCCACCGGGGAGCTGTTTTTT. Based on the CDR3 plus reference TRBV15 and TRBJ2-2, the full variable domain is DAMVIQNPRYQVTQFGKPVTLSCSQTLNHNVMYWYQQKSSQAPKLLFHYYDKDFNNEADTPDNFQSRRPNTSFCFLDIRSPGLGDTAMYLCATSRAVGVSTGELFFGEGSRLTVL.

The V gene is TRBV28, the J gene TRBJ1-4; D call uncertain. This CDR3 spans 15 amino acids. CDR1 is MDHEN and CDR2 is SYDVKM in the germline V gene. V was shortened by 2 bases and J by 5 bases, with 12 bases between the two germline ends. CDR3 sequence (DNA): TGTGCCAGCAGTTTAGGCGGGTTGAAGAATGAAAAACTGTTTTTT. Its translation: CASSLGGLKNEKLFF.

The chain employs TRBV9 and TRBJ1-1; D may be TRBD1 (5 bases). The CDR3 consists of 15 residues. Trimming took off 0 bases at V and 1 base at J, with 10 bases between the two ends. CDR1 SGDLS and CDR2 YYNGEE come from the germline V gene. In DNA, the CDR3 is TGTGCCAGCAGCGTAGCACAGGCCCAGAACACTGAAGCTTTCTTT. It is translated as CASSVAQAQNTEAFF.

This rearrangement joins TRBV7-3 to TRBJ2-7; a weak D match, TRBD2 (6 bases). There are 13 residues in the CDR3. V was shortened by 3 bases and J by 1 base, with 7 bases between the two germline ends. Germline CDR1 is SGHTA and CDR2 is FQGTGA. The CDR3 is CASSFGGSYEQYF. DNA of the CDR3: TGTGCCAGCAGCTTTGGGGGGTCCTACGAGCAGTACTTC.

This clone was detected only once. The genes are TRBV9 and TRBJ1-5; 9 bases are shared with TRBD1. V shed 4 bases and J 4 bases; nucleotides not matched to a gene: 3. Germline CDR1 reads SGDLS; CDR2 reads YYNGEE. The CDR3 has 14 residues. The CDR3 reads CASSRTGDNQPQHF. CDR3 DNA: TGTGCCAGCAGCCGGACAGGGGATAATCAGCCCCAGCATTTT.

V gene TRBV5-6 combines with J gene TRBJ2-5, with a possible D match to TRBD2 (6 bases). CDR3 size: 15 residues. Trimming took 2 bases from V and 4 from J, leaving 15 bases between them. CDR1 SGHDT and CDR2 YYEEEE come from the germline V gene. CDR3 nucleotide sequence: TGTGCCAGCAGCTTATTCGGGGGAGTGGGAGAGACCCAGTACTTC. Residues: CASSLFGGVGETQYF.

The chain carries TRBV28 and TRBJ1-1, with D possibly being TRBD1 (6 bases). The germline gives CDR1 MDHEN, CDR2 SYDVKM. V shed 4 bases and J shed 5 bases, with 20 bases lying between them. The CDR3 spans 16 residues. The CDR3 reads CASSSPGAGVGTEAFF. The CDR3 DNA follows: TGTGCCAGCAGTTCCCCAGGGGCAGGGGTGGGTACTGAAGCTTTCTTT.

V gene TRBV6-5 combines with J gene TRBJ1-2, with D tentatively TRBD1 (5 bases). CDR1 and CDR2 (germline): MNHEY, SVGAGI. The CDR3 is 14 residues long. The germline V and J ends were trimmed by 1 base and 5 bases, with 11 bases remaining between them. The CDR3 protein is CASSYFAGPYGYTF. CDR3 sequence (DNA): TGTGCCAGCAGTTACTTTGCAGGGCCTTATGGCTACACCTTC.

In nucleotides, the CDR3 is TGTGCCAGCAGCGTAGGGACAGCCCCCTACAATGAGCAGTTCTTC. Translation: CASSVGTAPYNEQFF. The chain combines TRBV9 with TRBJ2-1, with TRBD1 as a possible D gene (6 bases). The CDR3 sequence is 15 residues long. Trimming removed 0 bases from V and 2 bases from J, with 9 bases in between. Per the germline V gene, CDR1 is SGDLS and CDR2 is YYNGEE.

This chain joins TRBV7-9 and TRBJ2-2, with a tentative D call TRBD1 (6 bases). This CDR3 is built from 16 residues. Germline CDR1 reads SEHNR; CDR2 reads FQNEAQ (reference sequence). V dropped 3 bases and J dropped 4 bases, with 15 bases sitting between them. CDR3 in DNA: TGTGCCAGCAGCTTCTACCGGGACACCACCACCGGGGAGCTGTTTTTT. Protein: CASSFYRDTTTGELFF.

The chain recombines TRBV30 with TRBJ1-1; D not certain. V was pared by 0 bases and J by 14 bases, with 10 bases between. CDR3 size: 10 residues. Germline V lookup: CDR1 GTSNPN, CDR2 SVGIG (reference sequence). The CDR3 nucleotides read TGTGCCTGGAGTGTACTGGAGACCTTCTTT. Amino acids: CAWSVLETFF. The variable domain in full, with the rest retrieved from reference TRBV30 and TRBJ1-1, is SQTIHQWPATLVQPVGSPLSLECTVEGTSNPNLYWYRQAAGRGLQLLFYSVGIGQISSEVPQNLSASRPQDRQFILSSKKLLLSDSGFYLCAWSVLETFFGQGTRLTVV.

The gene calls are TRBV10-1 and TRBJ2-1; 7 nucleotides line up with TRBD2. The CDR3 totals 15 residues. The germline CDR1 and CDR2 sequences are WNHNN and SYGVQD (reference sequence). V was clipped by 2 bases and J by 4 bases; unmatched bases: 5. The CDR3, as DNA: TGCGCCAGCAGTGAGGCGGCTAGCGGTTACAATGAGCAGTTCTTC. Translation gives CASSEAASGYNEQFF.

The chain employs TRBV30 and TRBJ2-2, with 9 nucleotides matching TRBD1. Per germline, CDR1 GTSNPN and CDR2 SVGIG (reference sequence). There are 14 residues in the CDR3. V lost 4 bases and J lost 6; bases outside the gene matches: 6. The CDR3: CAWTGTGFAGELFF. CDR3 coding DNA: TGTGCCTGGACCGGGACAGGGTTTGCCGGGGAGCTGTTTTTT.

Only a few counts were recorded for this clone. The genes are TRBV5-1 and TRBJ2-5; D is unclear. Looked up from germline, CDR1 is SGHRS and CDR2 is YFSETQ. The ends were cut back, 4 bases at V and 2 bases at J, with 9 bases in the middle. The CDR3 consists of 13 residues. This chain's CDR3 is CASSRDGQETQYF. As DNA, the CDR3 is TGCGCCAGCAGCCGAGATGGTCAAGAGACCCAGTACTTC.

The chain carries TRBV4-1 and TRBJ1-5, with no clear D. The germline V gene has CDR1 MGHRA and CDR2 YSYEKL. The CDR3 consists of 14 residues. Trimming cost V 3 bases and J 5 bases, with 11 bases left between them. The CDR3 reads CASSQGYSYQPQHF. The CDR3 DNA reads TGCGCCAGCAGCCAGGGTTACAGCTATCAGCCCCAGCATTTT.